This TCR beta chain came from a study of CD8 T cells in ankylosing spondylitis. Whole-study results and caveats: Both synovial fluid and blood in reactive arthritis had previously been reported to carry some motif variants.

Notes on this clonotype: Its antigen is still unknown.

Germline CDR1 SEHNR, CDR2 FQNEAQ (reference sequence). V gave up 4 bases and J gave up 1 base; unmatched junction bases: 7. The CDR3 has 16 residues. Making use of molecular barcodes, quantitative 5'-RACE generated TCR beta libraries. TCRdb processed the 5' RACE reads anew with MiXCR; each CDR3 protein has one entry. Seen here are 350,000 to 400,000 distinct CDR3 sequences, 20% observed once, and the top ten hold approximately 14%. The sequencing sample was made of blood, either unsorted or a sorted T cell fraction (not recorded which). This clonotype was sampled from a male donor with ankylosing spondylitis or in good health (not recorded which). The chain is built from TRBV7-9 and TRBJ2-7, with TRBD2 matching over 10 bases. CDR3 nucleotide sequence: TGTGCCAGCAGCTCTACTAGCGGGGCTACTTCCTACGAGCAGTACTTC. This encodes CASSSTSGATSYEQYF.